This entry concerns a single T cell receptor beta chain. Original methodology: Nucleated cell counts were estimated from reference gene primer amplification. Generated by immunoSEQ multiplex PCR, the TCRdb table keeps only in-frame clones and is missing some. V, J and clone size are taken as reported in that table, and D and trimming were inferred from the DNA itself. The sample carries roughly 330,000 clones, more than 70% recorded once. V shed 0 bases and J shed 6 bases, with 6 bases lying between them. Germline V CDR1 and CDR2: GTSNPN, SVGIG (reference sequence). The CDR3 length is 13 residues. The sample originates from a study of blood T cell repertoires in COVID-19. The wider study: Donors in the United States, Italy and Spain gave samples during acute or convalescent COVID-19. The analysed material was cDNA or gDNA that came from T cells, B-cell-depleted T cells, or PBMCs.

The specimen was peripheral blood. This clonotype was obtained from a man younger than 30 who had recovered from COVID-19. The J gene is TRBJ1-6, the V gene TRBV30, with D unresolved. CDR3 protein: CAWSVLSNSPLHF. CDR3 in DNA: TGTGCCTGGAGTGTACTAAGTAATTCACCCCTCCACTTT.